The 5 T cell receptor beta chains listed next were all sequenced from one sample in a study of T-cell memory formation after mild COVID-19. TCRdb re-analysed the 5' RACE reads in MiXCR, keeping a single row per CDR3 protein. The sample contains roughly 600,000 distinct CDR3 sequences, approximately 18% of which appear only once. Sequenced sample: PBMCs or a T cell subset sorted from them (not recorded which). Receptor source: an adult woman who had mild COVID-19 (a few samples of this study predate the infection). Cell type and time point are not known.

This clonotype showed up many times. The J gene is TRBJ2-7, the V gene TRBV7-9; 8 bases are shared with TRBD2. The CDR3 contains 17 residues. The V segment lost 4 bases and the J segment 2 bases; nucleotides outside the gene matches: 13. Germline-derived CDR1 and CDR2 are SEHNR and FQNEAQ (reference sequence). CDR3 region: CASSSAASGWRPYEQYF. CDR3 nucleotides: TGTGCCAGCAGCTCTGCGGCTAGCGGGTGGCGCCCCTACGAGCAGTACTTC. The full variable domain, with the rest looked up from reference TRBV7-9 and TRBJ2-7, is DTGVSQNPRHKITKRGQNVTFRCDPISEHNRLYWYRQTLGQGPEFLTYFQNEAQLEKSRLLSDRFSAERPKGSFSTLEIQRTEQGDSAMYLCASSSAASGWRPYEQYFGPGTRLTVT.

About this clonotype itself: This likely comes from a read error, as the CDR3 has no conserved phenylalanine or tryptophan at its end. The V gene is TRBV27, the J gene TRBJ1-2; no clear D. Per the germline V gene, CDR1 is MNHEY and CDR2 is SMNVEV (reference sequence). CDR3 length: 13 amino acids. Trimming removed 6 bases at V and 4 bases at J, with 12 bases between. The CDR3 here is CASRTGGRYGYTY. The CDR3 DNA reads as TGTGCCAGCAGAACGGGCGGACGCTATGGCTACACCTAC.

The sample holds a few counts of this clonotype. The chain employs TRBV7-8 and TRBJ1-2, with a tentative D call TRBD1 (6 bases). Trimming took 1 base from V and 0 from J, leaving 21 bases between them. Per germline, CDR1 SGHVS and CDR2 FQNEAQ. The CDR3 is made up of 19 amino acids. The CDR3 protein is CASSLDVGWGAPSNYGYTF. Written as DNA, the CDR3 is TGTGCCAGCAGCTTAGATGTCGGGTGGGGGGCACCCTCTAACTATGGCTACACCTTC.

This clonotype has a count of ten or more. This sequence joins TRBV6-4 and TRBJ2-3; 7 nucleotides align to TRBD2. The CDR3 extends over 14 amino acids. Germline V lookup: CDR1 MRHNA, CDR2 SNTAGT. V lost 3 bases, J lost 4 bases, and 4 bases stayed unmatched. The CDR3 reads CASSEAGDADTQYF. CDR3 DNA sequence: TGTGCCAGCAGTGAGGCGGGAGACGCAGATACGCAGTATTTT.

The rearrangement links TRBV15 to TRBJ1-3, with a possible D match to TRBD1 (5 bases). V was cut by 3 bases and J by 3 bases, with 18 bases left in between. CDR3 length: 17 amino acids. The germline CDR1 and CDR2 sequences are LNHNV and YYDKDF (reference sequence). CDR3: CATSSAWGGLYGNTIYF. The DNA of the CDR3 is TGTGCCACCAGCAGCGCATGGGGGGGACTCTATGGAAACACCATATATTTT.